This entry lists 18 T cell receptor beta chains sequenced from one sample in a study of T cell responses to AZD1222 COVID-19 vaccine. The repertoire was sequenced with immunoSEQ multiplex PCR; TCRdb's copy has only in-frame clones and lacks some. In the table there are around 120,000 clones, 75% to 90% of which are singletons. Material: peripheral blood, obtained 28 days after the second AZD1222 dose. The receptors shown here come from an adult who received the AZD1222 COVID-19 vaccine.

The chain employs TRBV10-1 and TRBJ1-6, with D possibly TRBD1 on 5 matching bases. The CDR3 has 16 amino acids. Germline CDR1 and CDR2: WNHNN and SYGVQD (reference sequence). V was shortened by 5 bases and J by 3 bases, with 14 bases between the two germline ends. CDR3 nucleotides: TGCGCCAGCAGTACAAGGTGGGACGTCTATAATTCACCCCTCCACTTT. Amino acids: CASSTRWDVYNSPLHF.

The chain employs TRBV29-1 and TRBJ2-7; the D gene could be TRBD1 or TRBD2 (5 bases each). CDR1 and CDR2 from the germline V gene are SQVTM and ANQGSEA. Trimming removed 7 bases at V and 2 bases at J, with 18 bases between. The CDR3 sequence is 14 residues long. This chain's CDR3 is CSAEGGTGTYEQYF. CDR3 DNA sequence: TGCAGCGCCGAGGGTGGAACAGGCACCTACGAGCAGTACTTC.

A single count supports this clone. V is TRBV5-1 and J is TRBJ2-1; D perhaps matches TRBD1 (5 bases). The CDR3 covers 19 residues. Germline V gives CDR1 SGHRS, CDR2 YFSETQ. The ends were cut back, 0 bases at V and 0 bases at J, with 19 bases in the middle. As DNA, the CDR3 is TGCGCCAGCAGCTTGGGACCGTTCAGGGTAACAAGCTCCTACAATGAGCAGTTCTTC. Translating gives CASSLGPFRVTSSYNEQFF.

The gene calls are TRBV7-9 and TRBJ1-2; the match to TRBD1 covers 7 bases. The CDR3 runs to 13 residues. The germline V gene has CDR1 SEHNR and CDR2 FQNEAQ (reference sequence). J gave up 9 bases and V 4 bases, and 8 bases lay outside the gene matches. CDR3 residues: CASSSTGRDRYTF. CDR3 sequence (DNA): TGTGCCAGCAGCTCGACAGGGAGAGATCGCTACACCTTC.

The chain links TRBV6-5 to TRBJ1-2; 7 bases are a match to TRBD1. Germline values: CDR1 MNHEY, CDR2 SVGAGI. The length of the CDR3 is 14 residues. Losses at the gene ends were 7 bases for V and 5 bases for J; bases not matched to a gene: 10. The CDR3 region has the DNA TGTGCCAGCACCCCAGGGGGACGCCCGTATGGCTACACCTTC. It specifies CASTPGGRPYGYTF.

The chain couples TRBV2 to TRBJ1-2; 8 positions match TRBD1. The CDR3 contains 14 residues. Germline CDR1 reads SNHLY; CDR2 reads FYNNEI. V lost 6 bases and J lost 4; bases outside the gene matches: 7. The CDR3 bases are TGTGCCAGCAGCCAAGACAGGGGCAGCTATGGCTACACCTTC. Translating gives CASSQDRGSYGYTF.

J is TRBJ2-5 and V is TRBV9, with a possible D match to TRBD1 (6 bases). The CDR3 covers 15 residues. In germline, CDR1 is SGDLS, CDR2 YYNGEE. Trimming removed 4 bases from V and 1 base from J, with 14 bases in between. CDR3 DNA sequence: TGTGCCAGCAGCTTCCTCGGACAGACCCAAGAGACCCAGTACTTC. It codes for CASSFLGQTQETQYF.

The chain has TRBV19 and TRBJ2-3; possibly TRBD1 for D (6 bases). Trimming removed 5 bases from V and 2 bases from J, with 17 bases in between. The CDR3 has 16 residues. Germline CDR1 is LNHDA and CDR2 is SQIVND (reference sequence). The CDR3 DNA is TGTGCCAGTAGTGGAGACAGGACAGTGGCCACAGATACGCAGTATTTT. Protein sequence: CASSGDRTVATDTQYF.

The chain combines TRBV4-3 with TRBJ2-6; D gene ambiguous. The V gene lost 1 base and the J gene lost 0 bases, with 4 bases spanning the gap. Germline V CDR1 and CDR2: LGHNA, YSLEER. The CDR3 covers 15 residues. CDR3 DNA: TGCGCCAGCAGCCAAGGAACCTCTGGGGCCAACGTCCTGACTTTC. Its protein product is CASSQGTSGANVLTF.

This chain uses TRBV27 with TRBJ2-3, with D possibly matching TRBD1 (5 bases). This CDR3 has 15 residues. Trimming removed 2 bases from V and 4 bases from J, with 13 bases in between. Germline assignment: CDR1 MNHEY and CDR2 SMNVEV (reference sequence). DNA for the CDR3: TGTGCCAGCAGTTTAGGTATGGGGCTTTCAGATACGCAGTATTTT. This codes for CASSLGMGLSDTQYF.

The chain carries TRBV18 and TRBJ1-4; no clear D gene. The CDR3 loop spans 13 amino acids. Germline V lookup: CDR1 KGHSH, CDR2 LQKENI. Trimming took off 8 bases at V and 3 bases at J, with 10 bases between the two ends. CDR3 bases: TGTGCCAGCCGATTCGGGCCTAATGAAAAACTGTTTTTT. It yields the protein CASRFGPNEKLFF.

The rearrangement joins TRBV4-1 to TRBJ1-4, with D possibly TRBD1 on 5 matching bases. V lost 1 base, J lost 6 bases, and 15 bases lay in between. The CDR3 has 16 residues. CDR1 is MGHRA and CDR2 is YSYEKL in the germline V gene. The CDR3: CASSQGPRDLDEKLFF. CDR3 DNA sequence: TGCGCCAGCAGCCAAGGGCCCCGGGACTTAGATGAAAAACTGTTTTTT.

The rearrangement uses TRBV6-1 and TRBJ1-5; D not resolved. V was trimmed by 1 base and J by 4 bases, leaving 5 bases between them. Germline CDR1 reads MNHNS; CDR2 reads SASEGT. This CDR3 region has 13 residues. The CDR3 is CASSEVLNQPQHF. The CDR3 nucleotides are TGTGCCAGCAGTGAAGTATTAAATCAGCCCCAGCATTTT.

This sequence joins TRBV6-2 or TRBV6-3 and TRBJ1-6; D is possibly TRBD1 (5 bases). Germline V CDR1 and CDR2: MNHEY, SVGEGT. Trimming took off 0 bases at V and 9 bases at J, with 12 bases between the two ends. The CDR3 length is 15 residues. Written as DNA, the CDR3 is TGTGCCAGCAGTTACTCGAGGGCAGGGACTTCACCCCTCCACTTT. This sequence encodes CASSYSRAGTSPLHF.

This chain joins TRBV7-2 and TRBJ2-1, with D maybe TRBD1 (7 bases). V was trimmed by 5 bases and J by 2 bases, leaving 16 bases between them. The CDR3 is 16 amino acids. CDR1 SGHTA and CDR2 FQGNSA come from the germline V gene. The CDR3 sequence: CASSLPGGMAYNEQFF. CDR3 DNA: TGTGCCAGCAGCCTACCAGGGGGGATGGCCTACAATGAGCAGTTCTTC.

V is TRBV29-1 and J is TRBJ1-2; possible D gene TRBD1, 6 bases. Per the germline V gene, CDR1 is SQVTM and CDR2 is ANQGSEA. Trimming removed 4 bases from V and 4 bases from J, with 10 bases in between. CDR3 length: 12 amino acids. CDR3 bases: TGCAGCGTTGTGACAGGACGCTATGGCTACACCTTC. Translation: CSVVTGRYGYTF.

J is TRBJ2-7 and V is TRBV7-2; D is perhaps TRBD2 (7 bases). With 5 bases removed from V and 2 bases from J, the gap between germline ends came to 16 bases. CDR1 is SGHTA, CDR2 FQGNSA, per germline. This CDR3 region has 15 residues. The CDR3 region has the DNA TGTGCCAGCAGCCTGGGGGCTAGCGGAACCTACGAGCAGTACTTC. This codes for CASSLGASGTYEQYF.

V and J are TRBV5-6 and TRBJ1-6; TRBD1 matches at 7 bases. This CDR3 has 16 amino acids. Looked up from germline, CDR1 is SGHDT and CDR2 is YYEEEE. Unmatched junction bases numbered 7, after V lost 2 bases and J lost 5 bases. DNA for the CDR3: TGTGCCAGCAGCTTCGGCACAGGACAGGATAATTCACCCCTCCACTTT. This gives the protein CASSFGTGQDNSPLHF.